This TCR beta chain originates from a study of beta chain features in type 1 diabetes. The wider study: Across the samples, roughly 98,000,000 sorted cells were examined in total.

This clone was counted a few times. The CDR3 extends over 13 amino acids. Germline lookup yields CDR1 SNHLY and CDR2 FYNNEI. Trimming left V 9 bases short and J 4 bases short, with 15 bases between. Expressed TCRB transcripts were sequenced, since all the RNA that had been isolated was reverse transcribed. The table came from immunoSEQ multiplex PCR; TCRdb's copy has only in-frame clones and leaves some out. Of 300,000 to 350,000 clones listed, 6.5% to 10% are singletons. The sequencing input was central memory CD4+ T cells from blood. The TCR originated in a woman between 18 and 29 years old in good health. The chain couples TRBV2 to TRBJ2-5, with D uncertain. CDR3 bases: TGTGCCAGGGGGAACGGACGGCTAGAGACCCAGTACTTC. This translates into CARGNGRLETQYF.